The 28 T cell receptor beta chains reported below all come from one sample, sequenced in a study of technical replicates of blood from a few donors. Data came from immunoSEQ multiplex PCR; TCRdb stores just in-frame clones and leaves some out. The sample includes under 95,000 clones, about 94% seen only once; the top ten take less than 0.3%. Sequenced material: T cells isolated from PBMCs. The receptor set was obtained from a human donor in good health.

V usage is TRBV6-5 and J usage is TRBJ1-1; possible D gene TRBD1, 6 bases. Trimming pared 9 bases from V and 2 bases from J, leaving 13 bases between. The CDR3 is 13 residues long. Germline V gene sequence: CDR1 MNHEY, CDR2 SVGAGI. The CDR3 nucleotides are TGTGCCAGTTACAGGGAAGGCAACACTGAAGCTTTCTTT. Translated, it gives CASYREGNTEAFF.

This sequence joins TRBV7-2 and TRBJ2-3; the D gene is possibly TRBD2 (5 bases). The V and J ends lost 3 bases and 6 bases respectively, with 16 bases between them. The CDR3 consists of 15 residues. The germline V gene has CDR1 SGHTA and CDR2 FQGNSA. The CDR3, as DNA: TGTGCCAGCAGCTTCCTACGCGGGTATGGGGATACGCAGTATTTT. Its translation is CASSFLRGYGDTQYF. Together with reference TRBV7-2 and TRBJ2-3, the CDR3 gives the full variable domain: GAGVSQSPSNKVTEKGKDVELRCDPISGHTALYWYRQSLGQGLEFLIYFQGNSAPDKSGLPSDRFSAERTGGSVSTLTIQRTQQEDSAVYLCASSFLRGYGDTQYFGPGTRLTVL.

Concerning this clone: The junction shows a germline mismatch at one end, possibly a read error. J is TRBJ1-3 and V is TRBV15, with a possible D match to TRBD1 (6 bases). The germline V gene encodes CDR1 LNHNV and CDR2 YYDKDF (reference sequence). This CDR3 has 13 amino acids. The CDR3 loop is CATSKPELGHRSF. The DNA of the CDR3 is TGTGCCACCAGCAAACCCGAGTTGGGACATCGGTCTTTT.

The genes are TRBV18 and TRBJ2-7; D is perhaps TRBD2 (5 bases). The length of the CDR3 is 13 residues. V was clipped by 4 bases and J by 3 bases, with 10 bases between them. Germline assignment: CDR1 KGHSH and CDR2 LQKENI. The CDR3 here is CASSRGENYEQYF. Written as DNA, the CDR3 is TGTGCCAGCTCACGTGGGGAGAACTACGAGCAGTACTTC.

CDR3 bases: TGTGCTAGTGGGGTTGGCGGACTGGCCACAGATACGCAGTATTTT. This translates into CASGVGGLATDTQYF. The genes are TRBV12-5 and TRBJ2-3; the D gene is possibly TRBD2 (5 bases). The CDR3 loop spans 15 amino acids. Trimming cost V 6 bases and J 2 bases, with 15 bases left between them. CDR1 LGHNT and CDR2 FRNRAP come from the germline V gene.

In its sample, this clone was seen a few times. The chain joins TRBV2 to TRBJ1-1, with a weak D call TRBD1 (6 bases). Trimming removed 11 bases at V and 6 bases at J, with 19 bases between. The germline gives CDR1 SNHLY, CDR2 FYNNEI. The CDR3 is 13 amino acids. This chain's CDR3 is CAGGGQGKAEAFF. The CDR3 DNA reads TGTGCCGGGGGTGGGCAGGGGAAGGCTGAAGCTTTCTTT.

This chain links TRBV9 with TRBJ1-4; D possibly corresponds to TRBD1 (5 bases). The V end was cut by 3 bases, the J end by 8 bases, with 14 bases between. The CDR3 is made up of 14 amino acids. The germline CDR1 and CDR2 sequences are SGDLS and YYNGEE. CDR3 sequence (DNA): TGTGCCAGCAGCGATAGACCCGGGGGGGAAAAACTGTTTTTT. Translating gives CASSDRPGGEKLFF.

The rearrangement links TRBV21-1 to TRBJ2-2; the D segment call TRBD2 is taken from the table without a DNA check. TRBV21-1 is a pseudogene. The CDR3 runs 15 residues. The CDR3 DNA reads as TGTGCCAGCAGCTTTCAGCGGGGGAACACCGGGGAGCTGTTTTTT. Translating it yields CASSFQRGNTGELFF.

This clone has a single count. V is TRBV6-1 and J is TRBJ2-1, with 10 positions matching TRBD2. Germline assignment: CDR1 MNHNS and CDR2 SASEGT. This CDR3 has 15 residues. V was pared by 8 bases and J by 8 bases, with 12 bases of the junction left unmatched. The CDR3 DNA follows: TGTGCCAGCGAGAATAGCGGGAGGAGGTGGGATGAGCAGTTCTTC. Translation gives CASENSGRRWDEQFF.

In this sample, this clone turned up once. The gene calls are TRBV2 and TRBJ1-2; 9 bases align to TRBD1. Germline values: CDR1 SNHLY, CDR2 FYNNEI. The junction had 8 bases not matched to a gene; V was cut back by 5 bases and J by 4 bases. The CDR3 covers 15 residues. The CDR3 nucleotides read TGTGCCAGCAGTCCCGGGACAGGGACTTCCTATGGCTACACCTTC. This gives the protein CASSPGTGTSYGYTF.

The chain links TRBV9 to TRBJ2-2, with 8 bases matching TRBD1. Trimming at V came to 3 bases and at J to 1 base, leaving 2 bases not matched to a gene. The CDR3 has 15 amino acids. CDR1 and CDR2 (germline): SGDLS, YYNGEE. CDR3 bases: TGTGCCAGCAGCGCAACAGGGGGGAACACCGGGGAGCTGTTTTTT. This gives the protein CASSATGGNTGELFF.

This clone was seen just once. The rearrangement links TRBV7-9 to TRBJ2-5, with 8 positions matching TRBD2. V dropped 0 bases and J dropped 3; count of bases not matched to a gene: 9. Looked up from germline, CDR1 is SEHNR and CDR2 is FQNEAQ (reference sequence). The CDR3 has 17 residues. The CDR3 protein is CASSLAGTRDEEETQYF. CDR3 nucleotide sequence: TGTGCCAGCAGCTTAGCAGGGACTAGGGATGAGGAAGAGACCCAGTACTTC.

This clone appeared a single time. This sequence joins TRBV29-1 and TRBJ1-4, with 10 bases that match TRBD1. Germline loops: CDR1 SQVTM, CDR2 ANQGSEA. V shed 2 bases and J 8 bases; nucleotides not matched to a gene: 2. There are 13 residues in the CDR3. CDR3 DNA sequence: TGCAGCGTTGAACGGGACAGGGGCGAAAAACTGTTTTTT. It codes for CSVERDRGEKLFF.

This clone was recorded a few times. The rearrangement links TRBV7-9 to TRBJ2-2, with 11 positions matching TRBD2. CDR1 is SEHNR, CDR2 FQNEAQ, per germline (reference sequence). The CDR3 is made up of 18 amino acids. J was trimmed by 1 base and V by 1 base; bases with no gene match: 5. The CDR3 coding sequence is TGTGCCAGCAGCTTAGGGTCACTAGCGGGAGAGAACACCGGGGAGCTGTTTTTT. It encodes CASSLGSLAGENTGELFF.

The gene calls are TRBV28 and TRBJ2-1, with D maybe TRBD2 (6 bases). Trimming stripped 2 bases from V and 4 bases from J, with 9 bases between. The CDR3 runs 14 residues. Germline V gene lookup returns CDR1 MDHEN and CDR2 SYDVKM. The CDR3 nucleotides read TGTGCCAGCAGTTTAGCGGGACCTTACAATGAGCAGTTCTTC. This encodes CASSLAGPYNEQFF.

This clone has more than one count but fewer than ten. The V call is TRBV19, the J call TRBJ2-3; TRBD2 is a possible D gene (6 bases). This CDR3 is built from 15 residues. Per the germline V gene, CDR1 is LNHDA and CDR2 is SQIVND (reference sequence). V was shortened by 4 bases and J by 5 bases, with 16 bases between the two germline ends. CDR3 DNA: TGTGCCAGTAGTAAATGGCGGGGCCCCGGAGATACGCAGTATTTT. Translating gives CASSKWRGPGDTQYF.

This chain links TRBV4-2 with TRBJ1-5; D is unresolved. The germline gives CDR1 LGHNA, CDR2 YNFKEQ. There are 18 residues in the CDR3. Trimming stripped 3 bases from V and 0 bases from J, with 18 bases between. CDR3 protein: CASSHMAGESYSNQPQHF. CDR3 in DNA: TGTGCCAGCAGCCATATGGCAGGCGAATCTTATAGCAATCAGCCCCAGCATTTT.

V and J are TRBV28 and TRBJ2-2, with a tentative D call TRBD1 (5 bases). This CDR3 is built from 16 residues. Per germline, CDR1 MDHEN and CDR2 SYDVKM. Deletions cut 5 bases from V and 3 bases from J, with 16 bases between. The CDR3 here is CASSAQQIGDTGELFF. CDR3 sequence (DNA): TGTGCCAGCAGTGCCCAACAGATAGGGGACACCGGGGAGCTGTTTTTT.

The rearrangement joins TRBV10-3 to TRBJ2-5, with 9 bases identical to TRBD2. The junction had 12 bases not matched to a gene; V was cut back by 7 bases and J by 6 bases. CDR1 is ENHRY, CDR2 SYGVKD, per germline. There are 15 residues in the CDR3. CDR3 protein: CAINGGREGQKTQYF. The DNA of the CDR3 is TGTGCCATCAACGGAGGGCGGGAGGGGCAGAAGACCCAGTACTTC.

This sequence joins TRBV5-8 and TRBJ1-1; 9 bases match TRBD1. This CDR3 has 19 residues. Germline trimming cut 0 bases from V and 3 bases from J; bases unmatched to any gene: 15. The V gene's germline CDR1 is SGHTS and CDR2 YDEGEE. For the CDR3, the DNA is TGTGCCAGCAGCTTGGCTCCTGGGACAGGGTCATTTTTTGACACTGAAGCTTTCTTT. Protein sequence: CASSLAPGTGSFFDTEAFF.

In its sample, this clone was seen once. The chain has TRBV4-1 and TRBJ2-5, with 7 bases matching TRBD1. V lost 1 base and J lost 5; bases outside the gene matches: 16. Per the germline V gene, CDR1 is MGHRA and CDR2 is YSYEKL. The CDR3 loop spans 18 amino acids. The CDR3 DNA sequence: TGCGCCAGCAGCCAAGTCGACAGGGTGATATCGGTAGCCGAGACCCAGTACTTC. It specifies CASSQVDRVISVAETQYF.

The V gene is TRBV6-5, the J gene TRBJ2-1; D possibly corresponds to TRBD2 (6 bases). The CDR3 is 13 residues long. Trimming stripped 6 bases from V and 7 bases from J, with 13 bases between. Germline CDR1 and CDR2: MNHEY and SVGAGI. CDR3 DNA: TGTGCCAGCAGGCGGGATTTCGTAAATGAGCAGTTCTTC. It specifies CASRRDFVNEQFF.

In nucleotides, the CDR3 is TGTGCCTGGAGTGGGACTAGTGGCAGCACCGGGGAGCTGTTTTTT. Its translation: CAWSGTSGSTGELFF. The chain combines TRBV30 with TRBJ2-2, with 7 bases identical to TRBD2. Germline V lookup: CDR1 GTSNPN, CDR2 SVGIG (reference sequence). CDR3 size: 15 residues. Trimming took 1 base from V and 4 from J; bases not matched to a gene: 6.

The chain couples TRBV29-1 to TRBJ1-2; 10 nucleotides line up with TRBD1. The CDR3 is 13 residues long. Per germline, CDR1 SQVTM and CDR2 ANQGSEA. With 4 bases clipped from V and 6 bases from J, the junction kept 5 bases outside the gene matches. CDR3: CSVADRGQHGYTF. In nucleotides, the CDR3 is TGCAGCGTTGCTGACAGGGGGCAACATGGCTACACCTTC.

This chain joins TRBV6-1 and TRBJ1-1; 7 bases are shared with TRBD1. V dropped 6 bases and J dropped 5; count of bases not matched to a gene: 9. Germline V gene sequence: CDR1 MNHNS, CDR2 SASEGT. The CDR3 totals 14 residues. CDR3: CASRSSQGGTEAFF. The CDR3 region has the DNA TGTGCCAGCAGGTCAAGCCAGGGGGGAACTGAAGCTTTCTTT.

The chain is built from TRBV7-8 and TRBJ2-7, with unresolved D. This CDR3 has 11 amino acids. V gave up 6 bases and J gave up 5 bases, with 8 bases separating them. Germline lookup yields CDR1 SGHVS and CDR2 FQNEAQ. As DNA, the CDR3 is TGTGCCAGCAGTCTAGGAGACGAGCAGTACTTC. As protein: CASSLGDEQYF.

The chain is built from TRBV10-3 and TRBJ2-7, with TRBD2 as a possible D gene (5 bases). V shed 0 bases and J shed 3 bases, with 12 bases lying between them. The CDR3 is 15 residues long. Germline values: CDR1 ENHRY, CDR2 SYGVKD. The CDR3 sequence: CAISESLALNYEQYF. The CDR3 nucleotides are TGTGCCATCAGTGAGTCGCTAGCCTTGAACTACGAGCAGTACTTC.

Comments on this clone: At one end, the junction sequence differs from germline, possibly due to a read error. V and J are TRBV6-6 and TRBJ2-3; D is perhaps TRBD2 (5 bases). The CDR3 extends over 16 amino acids. Germline loops: CDR1 MNHNY, CDR2 SVGAGI (reference sequence). As DNA, the CDR3 is TGTGCCAGCAGCCAAGGACTTAGACCCAACCAGGCCCGAGACCTTTTT. Encoded protein: CASSQGLRPNQARDLF.